Listed below are T cell receptor beta chains from one sample, sequenced in a study of identical twins. TCRdb analysed the 5' RACE reads with MiXCR anew, one entry per CDR3 protein. Seen here are under 300,000 distinct CDR3 sequences, roughly an eighth observed once, and the top ten hold 3.5% to 4.5%. The same specimen was also included in a second study, on yellow fever vaccine responses in identical twins.

The sequenced sample consisted of memory (CD45RO+) T cells sorted from blood. These receptors were obtained from a woman aged 18 to 35 in good health. Both conserved end residues are part of each CDR3. A D gene is named only where the DNA matches it firmly. Some rows have no size entry. The others give once, few or many, or a class for an expanded clone.

TRBV20-1	many	NA	TRBJ2-2	TGCAGTGCTAGAGGGTCGGGCAACACCGGGGAGCTGTTTTTT	CSARGSGNTGELFF
TRBV6-1	few	NA	TRBJ1-2	TGTGCCAGCAGTGAAAATTCCGGGGGGCGCGGCTATGGCTACACCTTC	CASSENSGGRGYGYTF
TRBV28	few	TRBD2	TRBJ2-1	TGTGCCGCCAGCGGGAAATGGGGGCAGTTCTTC	CAASGKWGQFF
TRBV6-4	few	TRBD1	TRBJ1-2	TGTGCCAGCAGTGACTCCCCGGGACAGGGGGCGGATGGCTACACCTTC	CASSDSPGQGADGYTF
TRBV20-1	few	NA	TRBJ2-2	TGCAGTGCTAGGTTCCGGACTAAGAACACCGGGGAGCTGTTTTTT	CSARFRTKNTGELFF
TRBV10-3	NA	NA	TRBJ2-7	TGTGCCATCATGTCACCAGGGACCTCTCGAGAGCAGTACTTC	CAIMSPGTSREQYF
TRBV12-3/TRBV12-4	NA	NA	TRBJ1-1	TGTGCCAGTAGGGATCAAAACACTGAAGCTTTCTTT	CASRDQNTEAFF
TRBV20-1	NA	NA	TRBJ2-1	TGCAGTGCTAGGGGAGTAGCGGATTACAATGAGCAGTTCTTC	CSARGVADYNEQFF
TRBV12-3/TRBV12-4	NA	TRBD1	TRBJ2-5	TGTGCCAGCAGTTGGGGGGACAGGGGGCAACAGGGGGAGACCCAGTACTTC	CASSWGDRGQQGETQYF
TRBV20-1	few	TRBD1	TRBJ1-1	TGCAGTGCTAAACCAGGGGGCGCGATGAACACTGAAGCTTTCTTT	CSAKPGGAMNTEAFF
TRBV28	NA	TRBD1	TRBJ1-5	TGTGCCAGCACAAAAGTTGGACAGGGGACTAATCAGCCCCAGCATTTT	CASTKVGQGTNQPQHF
TRBV9	NA	NA	TRBJ2-1	TGTGCCAGCAGCGTAGAGTTTGGAGGGGTGAATGAGGGGCAGTTCTTC	CASSVEFGGVNEGQFF
TRBV10-3	NA	NA	TRBJ2-3	TGTGCCATCAGTGATCCGGTCCGGGCAGATACGCAGTATTTT	CAISDPVRADTQYF
TRBV10-3	many	NA	TRBJ2-5	TGTGCCATCAGAGTAGAGAAACAAGAGACCCAGTACTTC	CAIRVEKQETQYF
TRBV11-3	NA	TRBD2	TRBJ2-2	TGTGCCAGCAGCTTAGTTAGCGGGGTGTTCCCCGGGGAGCTGTTTTTT	CASSLVSGVFPGELFF
TRBV20-1	NA	NA	TRBJ2-1	TGCAGTGCTGAGGACTGGAGGGAGCAGTTCTTC	CSAEDWREQFF
TRBV4-2	once	NA	TRBJ2-2	TGTGCCAGCAGCCAAGGTCTGGCAGGGATAAGCACCGGGGAGCTGTTTTTT	CASSQGLAGISTGELFF
TRBV4-3	NA	TRBD2	TRBJ2-1	TGCGCCAGCAGCCAAGGGCTGGCTAGCGGGAGTCGGGGGGGTGAGCAGTTCTTC	CASSQGLASGSRGGEQFF
TRBV7-2	NA	NA	TRBJ2-1	TGTGCCAGCAGCAAGGACAGTACCTCCTACAATGAGCAGTTCTTC	CASSKDSTSYNEQFF
TRBV19	few	NA	TRBJ2-3	TGTGCCAGTATGCTCGGAGGGAACACAGATACGCAGTATTTT	CASMLGGNTDTQYF
TRBV6-1	many	TRBD2	TRBJ2-5	TGTGCCAGCAGTGAACTAGCGGGGACAAAAGAGACCCAGTACTTC	CASSELAGTKETQYF
TRBV7-2	NA	NA	TRBJ2-7	TGTGCCAGCAGCTTAGTGGACTCCTACGAGCAGTACTTC	CASSLVDSYEQYF
TRBV7-2	many	NA	TRBJ2-7	TGTGCCAGCAGCTTACCGACCTACGAGCAGTACTTC	CASSLPTYEQYF
TRBV20-1	NA	TRBD1	TRBJ2-5	TGCAGTGCTAACAGGGGGCAAGAGACCCAGTACTTC	CSANRGQETQYF
TRBV28	few	NA	TRBJ2-3	TGTGCCAGCAGTTCAAGGGCCCCCACTACAGGAAAAGATACGCAGTATTTT	CASSSRAPTTGKDTQYF
TRBV11-2	few	TRBD2	TRBJ2-1	TGTGCCAGCAGCTCAACTACGGGATCTAGCGGGGGGGGTGATGAGCAGTTCTTC	CASSSTTGSSGGGDEQFF
TRBV4-3	NA	TRBD1	TRBJ2-3	TGCGCCAGCAGCCAGGACTTAGGGGGCGCCCATTTCCAGTATTTT	CASSQDLGGAHFQYF
TRBV6-1	few	TRBD1	TRBJ2-2	TGTGCCAGCACGAGGGGGACAGAGAACACCGGGGAGCTGTTTTTT	CASTRGTENTGELFF
TRBV4-3	NA	TRBD2	TRBJ2-3	TGCGCCAGCAGCCAAAGGAGGAGCGGGAGGCCGCCGGATACGCAGTATTTT	CASSQRRSGRPPDTQYF
TRBV7-2	few	NA	TRBJ2-7	TGTGCCAGCAGCCTTAGCCCTAAAGGGGTCTACGAGCAGTACTTC	CASSLSPKGVYEQYF
TRBV5-1	few	TRBD2	TRBJ2-3	TGCGCCAGCAGCTTGAGGTTAGAGCGGACTAGAAGCACAGATACGCAGTATTTT	CASSLRLERTRSTDTQYF
TRBV6-5	few	NA	TRBJ2-5	TGTGCCAGCAGTTGGACAGTTCAAGAGACCCAGTACTTC	CASSWTVQETQYF
TRBV3-1	many	TRBD2	TRBJ2-1	TGTGCCAGCAGCCAAGATCCAAGCGGGGGGATTTACAATGAGCAGTTCTTC	CASSQDPSGGIYNEQFF
TRBV4-3	few	TRBD2	TRBJ2-1	TGCGCCAGCAGCCCTGGGGGAGCGGGAGACGGAAGGCAGTTCTTC	CASSPGGAGDGRQFF
TRBV7-9	NA	NA	TRBJ2-7	TGTGCCAGCAGCATCCTGGCTAGAGGCAAGGAGCAGTACTTC	CASSILARGKEQYF
TRBV20-1	few	NA	TRBJ2-5	TGCAGTGCTAGGTGGGGGGCGGCTGGAGAGACCCAGTACTTC	CSARWGAAGETQYF
TRBV7-2	NA	NA	TRBJ2-7	TGTGCCAGCAGCTTGTCAGGCGTCCACGAGCAGTACTTC	CASSLSGVHEQYF
TRBV7-9	NA	NA	TRBJ2-1	TGTGCCAGCAGCTACCAGAATTTGGTGGATGAGCAGTTCTTC	CASSYQNLVDEQFF
TRBV5-1	few	NA	TRBJ2-5	TGCGCCAGCAGCTTGGCCTCGACGGGGAAGGAGACCCAGTACTTC	CASSLASTGKETQYF
TRBV29-1	many	NA	TRBJ2-7	TGCAGCGCCCTCAGGGGTACCTACGAGCAGTACTTC	CSALRGTYEQYF
TRBV3-1	few	TRBD1	TRBJ2-6	TGTGCCAGCAGCCACGGACAGGGGGTGGGGGCCAACGTCCTGACTTTC	CASSHGQGVGANVLTF